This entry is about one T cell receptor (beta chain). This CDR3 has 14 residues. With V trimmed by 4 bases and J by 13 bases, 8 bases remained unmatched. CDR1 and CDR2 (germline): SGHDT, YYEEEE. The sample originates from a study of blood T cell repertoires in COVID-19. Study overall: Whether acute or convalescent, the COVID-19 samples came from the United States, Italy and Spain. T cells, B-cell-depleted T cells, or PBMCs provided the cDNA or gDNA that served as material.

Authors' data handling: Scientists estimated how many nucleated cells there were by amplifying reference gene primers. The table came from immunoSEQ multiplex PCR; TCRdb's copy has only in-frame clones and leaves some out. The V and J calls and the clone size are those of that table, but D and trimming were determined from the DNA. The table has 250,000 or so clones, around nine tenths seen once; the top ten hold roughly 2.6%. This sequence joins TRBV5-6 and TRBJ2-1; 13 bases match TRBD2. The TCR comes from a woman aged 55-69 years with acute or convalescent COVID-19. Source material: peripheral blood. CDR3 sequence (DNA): TGTGCCAGCAGCCCTTTACTAGCGGGAGGGCCTCAGTTCTTC. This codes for CASSPLLAGGPQFF.